The source of this T cell receptor (beta chain) is a study of T cell clones after liver transplantation. Study context: Blood was drawn pre-transplant, before withdrawal, and after full or failed withdrawal.

Generated by immunoSEQ multiplex PCR, the TCRdb table keeps only in-frame clones and is missing some. This sample carries some 120,000 clones, about nine tenths of them seen once, and the ten largest clones take approximately 0.84%. Trimming removed 5 bases from V and 4 bases from J, with 15 bases in between. Looked up from germline, CDR1 is SGHRS and CDR2 is YFSETQ. This CDR3 contains 14 residues. The chain employs TRBV5-1 and TRBJ1-2; D unresolved. The starting material was CD4+ T cells from blood, obtained 12 months after liver transplant. The source of this sequence is a human patient who received a liver transplant. The graft donor may have given rise to some T cells. Here the CDR3 DNA reads TGCGCCAGCAGTTTAAACGGGGAAGGCTATGGCTACACCTTC. Protein product: CASSLNGEGYGYTF. The complete variable domain, with remaining parts taken from reference TRBV5-1 and TRBJ1-2, reads KAGVTQTPRYLIKTRGQQVTLSCSPISGHRSVSWYQQTPGQGLQFLFEYFSETQRNKGNFPGRFSGRQFSNSRSEMNVSTLELGDSALYLCASSLNGEGYGYTFGSGTRLTVV.